The 17 T cell receptor beta chains below were found in one sample sequenced in a study of shared clonotypes between healthy human individuals. Only in-frame clones appear in the TCRdb table, and some are missing; sequencing was by immunoSEQ multiplex PCR. Here the sample spans about 600,000 clones, more than 95% being singletons. Input material: naive CD4+ T cells sorted from blood. Subset given: CD45RA+ positively selected. The receptors come from a woman in her 30s in good health.

There are a few counts of this clone. The chain links TRBV7-9 to TRBJ1-3; D unresolved. The CDR3 has 14 residues. Germline V lookup: CDR1 SEHNR, CDR2 FQNEAQ (reference sequence). V lost 5 bases, J lost 2 bases, and 10 bases lay in between. The CDR3 spells CASSRQPPGNTIYF. CDR3 coding DNA: TGTGCCAGCAGCCGTCAACCTCCTGGAAACACCATATATTTT.

The CDR3 sequence is CASSQGSSGSLNEQFF. CDR3 bases: TGCGCCAGCAGCCAAGGGTCCAGCGGGAGTTTGAATGAGCAGTTCTTC. The V call is TRBV4-1, the J call TRBJ2-1, with 8 bases matching TRBD2. Looked up from germline, CDR1 is MGHRA and CDR2 is YSYEKL. V dropped 1 base and J dropped 7; count of bases not matched to a gene: 9. The CDR3 runs to 16 residues.

The chain employs TRBV10-3 and TRBJ2-5; D unresolved. CDR1 is ENHRY, CDR2 SYGVKD, per germline. The length of the CDR3 is 12 residues. Between the trimmed V and J ends, which lost 4 bases and 4 bases, there was a span of 7 bases. In DNA form, the CDR3 reads TGTGCCATCAGTGGAAGTGTAGAGACCCAGTACTTC. Protein: CAISGSVETQYF.

The CDR3 reads CASTSGQGLGANVLTF. CDR3 coding DNA: TGTGCCAGCACCTCCGGACAGGGGCTCGGGGCCAACGTCCTGACTTTC. The gene calls are TRBV2 and TRBJ2-6, with 9 bases matching TRBD1. The V gene end was trimmed by 7 bases and the J gene end by 4 bases; junction bases not matched to a gene: 8. Germline assignment: CDR1 SNHLY and CDR2 FYNNEI. The CDR3 length is 16 residues.

The chain couples TRBV5-1 to TRBJ2-2; TRBD2 aligns across 10 bases. Germline CDR1 and CDR2: SGHRS and YFSETQ. This CDR3 spans 14 amino acids. J was trimmed by 4 bases and V by 8 bases; bases with no gene match: 5. Here the CDR3 DNA reads TGCGCCAGTCAAGCGGGAGGGCGCACCGGGGAGCTGTTTTTT. Translated, it gives CASQAGGRTGELFF. The complete variable domain, with remaining parts taken from reference TRBV5-1 and TRBJ2-2, reads KAGVTQTPRYLIKTRGQQVTLSCSPISGHRSVSWYQQTPGQGLQFLFEYFSETQRNKGNFPGRFSGRQFSNSRSEMNVSTLELGDSALYLCASQAGGRTGELFFGEGSRLTVL.

The rearrangement uses TRBV6-1 and TRBJ1-4; no definite D call. Germline assignment: CDR1 MNHNS and CDR2 SASEGT. This CDR3 is 15 amino acids long. Trimming stripped 7 bases from V and 1 base from J, with 13 bases between. CDR3 bases: TGTGCCAGCATCCGAAAAAGTGGAACTAATGAAAAACTGTTTTTT. Protein product: CASIRKSGTNEKLFF.

The chain has TRBV2 and TRBJ1-5, with D unclear. Germline-derived CDR1 and CDR2 are SNHLY and FYNNEI. The CDR3 runs to 12 residues. The ends were cut back, 6 bases at V and 1 base at J, with 4 bases in the middle. The CDR3 spells CASSRSNQPQHF. CDR3 nucleotides: TGTGCCAGCAGCCGGAGCAATCAGCCCCAGCATTTT.

The V and J genes are TRBV7-5 and TRBJ2-1. TRBV7-5 is described as a pseudogene. The CDR3 length is 13 residues. CDR3 nucleotide sequence: TGTGTCAGAAGCTTAAAGGTCTACAATGAGCAGTTCTTC. It encodes CVRSLKVYNEQFF.

This clone has just a few counts. The chain combines TRBV2 with TRBJ1-5; D is perhaps TRBD1 (6 bases). CDR1 and CDR2 (germline): SNHLY, FYNNEI. This CDR3 comprises 15 residues. V gave up 6 bases and J gave up 4 bases, with 16 bases separating them. The CDR3 DNA reads TGTGCCAGCAGGAGGGGGGTAGCGTTGAATCAGCCCCAGCATTTT. Its translation is CASRRGVALNQPQHF.

V gene TRBV10-3 combines with J gene TRBJ1-1; D is ambiguous. The germline V and J ends were trimmed by 5 bases and 1 base, with 2 bases remaining between them. CDR1 and CDR2 from the germline V gene are ENHRY and SYGVKD. The CDR3 extends over 11 amino acids. CDR3 in amino acids: CAISWNTEAFF. The CDR3 DNA is TGTGCCATCAGTTGGAACACTGAAGCTTTCTTT.

Comment on this clone: The same CDR3 can be traced to other DNA sequences in this sample. This rearrangement joins TRBV28 to TRBJ2-7; the match to TRBD1 covers 10 bases. The CDR3 has 14 amino acids. Looked up from germline, CDR1 is MDHEN and CDR2 is SYDVKM. The V segment lost 6 bases and the J segment 2 bases; nucleotides outside the gene matches: 4. The CDR3 nucleotides read TGTGCCAGCAGCTCGGGACAGGGGACCTACGAGCAGTACTTC. This translates into CASSSGQGTYEQYF.

CDR3 nucleotide sequence: TGTGCCAGCACCAGTCGAGGGGGCTTCTATGGCTACACCTTC. Translating it yields CASTSRGGFYGYTF. The rearrangement uses TRBV5-4 and TRBJ1-2; 7 nucleotides match TRBD1. The CDR3 length is 14 residues. Per germline, CDR1 SGHNT and CDR2 YYREEE (reference sequence). With 6 bases clipped from V and 4 bases from J, the junction kept 9 bases outside the gene matches.

This chain connects TRBV5-1 to TRBJ2-7; D may correspond to TRBD1 or TRBD2 (5 bases each). V lost 3 bases to trimming and J lost 2 bases, with 18 bases between them. The CDR3 covers 16 residues. Germline V gene data show CDR1 as SGHRS and CDR2 as YFSETQ. The chain's CDR3 is CASSYAAGTGPYEQYF. The CDR3 DNA follows: TGCGCCAGCAGCTATGCCGCCGGGACGGGCCCCTACGAGCAGTACTTC.

This clone was seen more than once but under ten times. The J gene is TRBJ1-1, the V gene TRBV10-3; D unresolved. The V gene's germline CDR1 is ENHRY and CDR2 SYGVKD. The CDR3 loop spans 11 amino acids. Trimming left V 6 bases short and J 2 bases short, with 4 bases between. The CDR3, as DNA: TGTGCCATCAGCAGCAACACTGAAGCTTTCTTT. It codes for CAISSNTEAFF.

The chain uses TRBV29-1 and TRBJ1-2, with D hard to call. The CDR3 is 13 residues long. Germline V gene lookup returns CDR1 SQVTM and CDR2 ANQGSEA. Trimming left V 3 bases short and J 1 base short, with 9 bases between. The DNA for the CDR3 is TGCAGCGTTGAGGCAGCCAGTAACTATGGCTACACCTTC. Protein product: CSVEAASNYGYTF.

This chain connects TRBV5-1 to TRBJ1-1, with D uncertain. The CDR3 covers 17 residues. The germline V and J ends were trimmed by 1 base and 1 base, with 17 bases remaining between them. Germline CDR1 and CDR2: SGHRS and YFSETQ. CDR3 loop: CASSLFGFGRRNTEAFF. The CDR3 nucleotides read TGCGCCAGCAGCTTGTTCGGGTTCGGCAGGAGGAACACTGAAGCTTTCTTT. Drawing the rest from reference TRBV5-1 and TRBJ1-1, the complete variable domain is KAGVTQTPRYLIKTRGQQVTLSCSPISGHRSVSWYQQTPGQGLQFLFEYFSETQRNKGNFPGRFSGRQFSNSRSEMNVSTLELGDSALYLCASSLFGFGRRNTEAFFGQGTRLTVV.

The CDR3 DNA sequence: TGCGCCAGCACCCTGGTCCTAGCGGATTACAATGAGCAGTTCTTC. Translation: CASTLVLADYNEQFF. This chain connects TRBV5-1 to TRBJ2-1, with TRBD2 matching 7 bases. The germline CDR1 and CDR2 sequences are SGHRS and YFSETQ. The CDR3 contains 15 residues. Germline trimming cut 6 bases from V and 4 bases from J; bases unmatched to any gene: 10.